The entry below gives a single T cell receptor beta chain sequence along with its context. The antigen remains undetermined. CDR3 length: 17 residues. The V gene's germline CDR1 is LGHNA and CDR2 YNFKEQ. V shed 1 base and J 3 bases; nucleotides not matched to a gene: 6. Sort purity for all populations was recorded as exceeding 98%. This sample was taken from a study of beta chain features in type 1 diabetes. Whole-study findings and limits: Researchers report that Type 1 diabetes patients had moderately but significantly shorter TCRB CDR3s across all four CD4+ subsets.

Expressed TCRB transcripts were sequenced, since all the RNA that had been isolated was reverse transcribed. Profiled with immunoSEQ multiplex PCR; TCRdb holds only in-frame clones, not every one. This table holds 500,000 to 850,000 clones, about 14% found once. Specimen: naive CD4+ T cells from blood. This receptor was obtained from a man in his late teens or twenties with type 1 diabetes. This chain links TRBV4-2 with TRBJ2-2; 9 bases are shared with TRBD1. The CDR3 DNA sequence: TGTGCCAGCAGCCAAGTTCCGGGACAGGGATACACCGGGGAGCTGTTTTTT. Translated, it gives CASSQVPGQGYTGELFF.